A selection of T cell receptor beta chains follows, all from one sample in a study of graft-versus-host responses after intestinal transplantation. The repertoire was sequenced with immunoSEQ multiplex PCR; TCRdb's copy has only in-frame clones and lacks some. The sample has tens of thousands of clones, roughly 92% seen once. These receptors are not linked to any known antigen. Specimen: unstimulated CD4+ T cells sorted from spleen or lymph node cells, collected before intestinal transplant. The receptor source for this set is a human donor who received an intestinal transplant. CDR3s include the opening cysteine and the closing phenylalanine or tryptophan. The D gene is left open where the match is weak. The size of a clone is reported for some rows only, either as once, few or many, or as a class for expanded clones.

d_call j_call clone_size v_call cdr3_nt cdr3_aa
TRBD2 TRBJ2-5 NA TRBV7-6 TGTGCCAGCAGCTTTGTACTAGCGGGAGAGACCCAGTACTTC CASSFVLAGETQYF
NA TRBJ1-1 NA TRBV10-1 TGCGCCAGCAGTGATTCTGGGAACACTGAAGCTTTCTTT CASSDSGNTEAFF
NA TRBJ2-7 NA TRBV20-1 TGCAGTGCCGACCCGCTATACGAGCAGTACTTC CSADPLYEQYF
NA TRBJ2-2 few TRBV6-1 TGTGCCGGTCGAGGCGGGCGAGGTTGGGCCGGGGAGCTGTTTTTT CAGRGGRGWAGELFF
TRBD2 TRBJ2-3 NA TRBV7-9 TGTGCCAGCAGCCTCAGACTAGCCGTGACAGATACGCAGTATTTT CASSLRLAVTDTQYF
TRBD2 TRBJ2-7 NA TRBV28 TGTGCCAGTTTAGGGACTAGCGGTACCTACGAGCAGTACTTC CASLGTSGTYEQYF
NA TRBJ2-7 NA TRBV19 TGTGCCAGTACCCCGGATGCAACGGACTTCTCCTACGAGCAGTACTTC CASTPDATDFSYEQYF
TRBD2 TRBJ2-1 NA TRBV5-1 TGCGCCAGCAGCTTGGGGGAGCGGGAGAGCTCCTACAATGAGCAGTTCTTC CASSLGERESSYNEQFF
NA TRBJ2-3 NA TRBV7-2 TGTGCCAGCAGCTTAGGAGGGCTAGGGGGGGCAGATACGCAGTATTTT CASSLGGLGGADTQYF
NA TRBJ2-5 NA TRBV7-9 TGTGCCAGCAGCTTAGTTGGGGGAGGCCGTGAGACCCAGTACTTC CASSLVGGGRETQYF
NA TRBJ2-4 NA TRBV6-1 TGTGCCAGCAGTGATCAGGGGTCGCCCAAAAACATTCAGTACTTC CASSDQGSPKNIQYF
NA TRBJ1-5 NA TRBV27 TGTGCCAGCAGTTGGGATGTTACGGGCAATCAGCCCCAGCATTTT CASSWDVTGNQPQHF
NA TRBJ1-1 NA TRBV10-3 TGTGCCATCAGCGACACAGGTGACAAAGCTTTCTTT CAISDTGDKAFF
TRBD1 TRBJ1-2 once TRBV9 TGTGCCAGCAGCCCTCGACAGGGCACTAACTATGGCTACACCTTC CASSPRQGTNYGYTF
TRBD1 TRBJ1-1 NA TRBV6-6 TGTGCCAGCAGTACCATGACAGGGGGCACTGAAGCTTTCTTT CASSTMTGGTEAFF
TRBD1 TRBJ2-7 NA TRBV6-6 TGTGCCAGCAGTTACAGGGACAGGGACGGCGAGCAGTACTTC CASSYRDRDGEQYF
TRBD1 TRBJ2-2 NA TRBV9 TGTGCCAGCAGCGTAGGACAGGGAAGGAGCACCGGGGAGCTGTTTTTT CASSVGQGRSTGELFF
NA TRBJ1-5 NA TRBV4-2 TGTGCCAGCAGCCTCGGGGTTAACGGGTATCAGCCCCAGCATTTT CASSLGVNGYQPQHF
TRBD2 TRBJ2-1 once TRBV15 TGTGCCACCAGCAGAGCGAGACTAGCGGGTGACAATGAGCAGTTCTTC CATSRARLAGDNEQFF
NA TRBJ2-1 NA TRBV6-1 TGTGCCAGCAGTAGTGACACAGAGCAGTTCTTC CASSSDTEQFF
NA TRBJ1-4 NA TRBV5-6 TGTGCCAGCAGCTTGATCAGAGCAACTAATGAAAAACTGTTTTTT CASSLIRATNEKLFF
NA TRBJ1-2 NA TRBV15 TGTGCCACCAGCAGAGGGACCCGGGAGAATAGCTACACCTTC CATSRGTRENSYTF
TRBD2 TRBJ2-7 NA TRBV30 TGTGCCTGGAGTGTGGGGACTAGCGGATACGAGCAGTACTTC CAWSVGTSGYEQYF
NA TRBJ2-5 NA TRBV11-2 TGTGCCAGCAGCTTTGCGGGGGCAGAGACCCAGTACTTC CASSFAGAETQYF
NA TRBJ2-1 NA TRBV11-2 TGTGCCAGCAGTCGCAGGGGGGGTTACAATGAGCAGTTCTTC CASSRRGGYNEQFF
TRBD1 TRBJ2-1 NA TRBV7-3 TGTGCCAGCAGTTTTGGACAGGGTAACAACAATGAGCAGTTCTTC CASSFGQGNNNEQFF
NA TRBJ1-6 once TRBV30 TGTGCCTGGAGTGTACGGTTAGGCGGGACGAGGGGAGGACCCCTCCACTTT CAWSVRLGGTRGGPLHF
NA TRBJ2-7 NA TRBV6-6 TGTGCCAGCAGCCGAAACTACGAGCAGTACTTC CASSRNYEQYF
TRBD2 TRBJ2-5 NA TRBV25-1 TGTGCCAGCAGTGAGGGGGGGGGTCCGTTGGGGACCCAGTACTTC CASSEGGGPLGTQYF
NA TRBJ1-2 NA TRBV5-1 TGCGCCAGCAGCGGGGATGGGGGGCAGGGCTACACCTTC CASSGDGGQGYTF
TRBD1 TRBJ1-1 NA TRBV5-6 TGTGCCAGCAGCGTCGACAGGGGGCGAGTGAACACTGAAGCTTTCTTT CASSVDRGRVNTEAFF
NA TRBJ2-7 NA TRBV7-2 TGTGCCAGCAGCTTAGCAGTCTCCTACGAGCAGTACTTC CASSLAVSYEQYF
NA TRBJ2-7 NA TRBV4-1 TGCGCCAGCAGCCAACCAGGGAGAAACGAGCAGTACTTC CASSQPGRNEQYF
NA TRBJ1-5 NA TRBV6-1 TGTGCCAGCAGTGGACAGTTAGTTAGCAATCAGCCCCAGCATTTT CASSGQLVSNQPQHF
NA TRBJ2-1 once TRBV6-5 TGTGCCAGCAGTTACGATGGTCTACCAGGGAATGAGCAGTTCTTC CASSYDGLPGNEQFF
NA TRBJ1-5 NA TRBV28 TGTGCCAGCATCAGCGGAGGGTATCATCAGCCCCAGCATTTT CASISGGYHQPQHF
TRBD1 TRBJ2-5 few TRBV7-9 TGTGCCAGCAGAGCCAAGGGGACAGTGGGCGAGACCCAGTACTTC CASRAKGTVGETQYF
NA TRBJ1-2 NA TRBV28 TGTGCCAGCAGTCCACGCGAGGTTGGCTACACCTTC CASSPREVGYTF
NA TRBJ1-3 NA TRBV15 TGTGCCACCAGCAGAGATCTCCGAGGACGGGGAAACACCATATATTTT CATSRDLRGRGNTIYF
NA TRBJ2-3 NA TRBV19 TGTGCCAGTAGTATAGGGAGGGGTTCAGGCACAGATACGCAGTATTTT CASSIGRGSGTDTQYF
NA TRBJ2-7 NA TRBV15 TGTGCCACCAGCAGAGGAGGGACCCTAACGTACGAGCAGTACTTC CATSRGGTLTYEQYF
NA TRBJ2-2 NA TRBV5-5 TGTGCCAGCAGCTTGCGGGCAGCGAACACCGGGGAGCTGTTTTTT CASSLRAANTGELFF